This TCR beta chain emerged from a study of control samples from healthy donors and cancer patients. Assay used: immunoSEQ multiplex PCR; TCRdb lists only in-frame clones, some missing. The profile shows 150,000 to 200,000 clones, 90% to 95% of them singletons. This TCR derives from a woman aged 25 to 39 in good health. The specimen was blood.

The CDR3 loop reads CASSFEGTTNEKLFF. For the CDR3, the DNA is TGTGCCAGCAGCTTCGAGGGCACAACTAATGAAAAACTGTTTTTT. The V gene is TRBV11-2, the J gene TRBJ1-4; D ambiguous. Germline V gives CDR1 SGHAT, CDR2 FQNNGV. CDR3 length equals 15 residues. The V and J ends lost 3 bases and 0 bases respectively, with 8 bases between them.